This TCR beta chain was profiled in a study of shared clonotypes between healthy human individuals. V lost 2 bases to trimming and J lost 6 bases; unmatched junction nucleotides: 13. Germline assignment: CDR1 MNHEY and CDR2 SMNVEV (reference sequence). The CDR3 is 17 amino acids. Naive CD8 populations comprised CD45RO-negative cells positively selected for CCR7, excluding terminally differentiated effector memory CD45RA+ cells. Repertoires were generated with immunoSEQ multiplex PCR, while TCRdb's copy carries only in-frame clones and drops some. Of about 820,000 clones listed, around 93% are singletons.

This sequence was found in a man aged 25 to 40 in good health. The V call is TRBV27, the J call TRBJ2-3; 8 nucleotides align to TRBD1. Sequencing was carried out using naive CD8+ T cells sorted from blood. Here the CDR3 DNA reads TGTGCCAGCAGTTTACCTCCAGGGGGCCGCGGGCCGGATACGCAGTATTTT. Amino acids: CASSLPPGGRGPDTQYF.